This T cell receptor beta chain came from a study of graft-versus-host responses after intestinal transplantation (dated by TCRdb to 2020 to 2022). Study-level background: The transplants that recipients got were multivisceral, liver-intestinal, or isolated intestinal. After intestinal transplantation, graft-versus-host and host-versus-graft alloreactive T cell clones were followed in the graft, circulation and bone marrow using bulk TCR-beta CDR3 sequencing. To identify alloreactive clones, pre-transplant mixed lymphocyte reaction products were sequenced and compared with unstimulated pre-transplant donor and recipient T cells. Of the roughly 24 intestinal transplant recipients enrolled in the cohort, one of whom was a retransplant, a few patients without pretransplant specimens were excluded. Every recipient was given anti-thymocyte globulin induction, followed by 2 to 4 years of maintenance tacrolimus and steroids. Donor T cell macrochimerism was defined as a peak of at least 4% donor T cells among recipient peripheral blood mononuclear cells. Samples from a few later patients were sequenced in-house on an Illumina MiSeq with MiXCR processing rather than by the commercial service. General study outcomes and caveats: Early after transplant, peak levels of circulating GvH clones were found to be associated with declines in HvG clones. The relatively low number and heterogeneity of intestinal transplant patients limited the conclusions. GvH clones turned up in recipient bone marrow, with some appearing earlier in ileal mucosa or blood, a pattern consistent with an intestinal mucosal origin. In patients with donor T cell macrochimerism, the allografts had high GvH to HvG T cell clonal ratios.

The protocol used for the library was the immunoSEQ multiplex PCR assay. For most patients, genomic DNA was isolated using the Qiagen DNeasy Blood and Tissue Kit and was shipped frozen to Adaptive Biotechnologies for TCR sequencing. For most patients, genomic DNA was subjected to high-throughput TCR-beta CDR3 sequencing by Adaptive Biotechnologies. The study's own analysis went as follows. TCR sequencing data were retrieved from Adaptive's ImmunoSEQ software for 18 patients, whereas a few other patients were processed with MiXCR and VDJtools. To correct CD4 versus CD8 sorting errors, any sequence found in both subsets at a frequency ratio below 5:1 was removed. CDR3 nucleotide sequences shared between donor and recipient were removed because the origin of such sequences could not be assigned. At least 2-fold expansion over unstimulated cells and a minimum CFSE-low frequency of 0.002% (template counts) or 0.001% (read counts) were required for clones to be classified as alloreactive. Mappable clones were those detected in sequenced pre-transplant spleen, lymph node, or MLR CFSE-low populations of the donor or recipient. Cumulative frequency of alloreactive clones was calculated as a percentage of all sequences weighted by copy number. TCRdb provides this immuneACCESS table in a form limited to in-frame rearrangements. Some clones are lacking; in checked studies, under half of them reflect an unresolved V gene, and why the rest are absent is not known. Clone size and V and J calls were adopted from that table, with D and trimming inferred from the DNA. The sample table holds about 85,000 clones, of which roughly 90% were seen once. The top ten hold around 7.6% of the sample.

Notes on this clone: Which antigen it targets is not known. It has no much larger one-base neighbor in the sample; base qualities were not kept.

The CDR3 has 15 amino acids, counting the end cysteine and phenylalanine. Of all the DNA, just the CDR3 is kept, 45 bases in frame from base 1. Taken from the germline V gene, the CDR1 and CDR2 loops are LGHNT and FRNRAP. At the junction V is shortened by 1 base and J by 7 bases; bases outside the gene matches: 6. Taken with the paper, the label for time point translates to: cells obtained before transplantation from donor or recipient. CD3+CD4+ and CD3+CD8+ populations were FACS-sorted from unstimulated pre-transplant donor and recipient cells taken from spleen or lymph nodes. This TCR came from a human donor who was the organ donor for an intestinal transplant. The chain uses TRBV12-5 and TRBJ1-5; 8 bases in between match TRBD1. The sequences come from unstimulated CD8+ T cells sorted from spleen or lymph node cells, collected before transplant. The CDR3 is CASGLGQGRKQPQHF. The sequenced DNA is TGTGCTAGTGGTTTGGGACAGGGGAGGAAACAGCCCCAGCATTTT.